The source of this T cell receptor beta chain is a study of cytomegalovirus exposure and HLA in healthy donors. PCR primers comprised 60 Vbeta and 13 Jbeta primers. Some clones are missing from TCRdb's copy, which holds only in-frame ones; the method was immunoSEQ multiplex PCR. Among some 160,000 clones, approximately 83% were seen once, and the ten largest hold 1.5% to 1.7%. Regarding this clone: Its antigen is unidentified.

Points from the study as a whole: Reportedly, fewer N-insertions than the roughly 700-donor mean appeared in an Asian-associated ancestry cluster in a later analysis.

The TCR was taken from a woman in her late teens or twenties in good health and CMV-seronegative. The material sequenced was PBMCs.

Here the CDR3 reads CASTRDRGAGANVLTF. CDR3 in DNA: TGTGCCAGCACCAGAGACAGGGGAGCTGGGGCCAACGTCCTGACTTTC. This chain uses TRBV2 with TRBJ2-6; 8 nucleotides match TRBD1. This CDR3 is built from 16 residues. Germline values: CDR1 SNHLY, CDR2 FYNNEI. V was pared by 7 bases and J by 2 bases, with 7 bases of the junction left unmatched.